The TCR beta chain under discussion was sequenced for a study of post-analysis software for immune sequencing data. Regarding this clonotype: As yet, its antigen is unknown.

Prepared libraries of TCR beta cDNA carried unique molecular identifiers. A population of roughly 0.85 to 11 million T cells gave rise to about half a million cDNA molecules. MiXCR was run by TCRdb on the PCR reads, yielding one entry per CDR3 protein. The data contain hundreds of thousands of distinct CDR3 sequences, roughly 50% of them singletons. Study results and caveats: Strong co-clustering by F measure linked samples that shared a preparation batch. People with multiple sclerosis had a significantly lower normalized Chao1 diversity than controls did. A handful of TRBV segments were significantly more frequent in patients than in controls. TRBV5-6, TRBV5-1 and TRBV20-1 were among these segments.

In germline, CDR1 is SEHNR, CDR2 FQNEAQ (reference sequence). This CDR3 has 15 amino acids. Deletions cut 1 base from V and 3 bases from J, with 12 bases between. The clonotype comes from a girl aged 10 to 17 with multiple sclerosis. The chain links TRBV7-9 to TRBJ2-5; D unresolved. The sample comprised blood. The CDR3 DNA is TGTGCCAGCAGCTTAGAGTCTGTCAGAAAAGAGACCCAGTACTTC. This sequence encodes CASSLESVRKETQYF.